This T cell receptor beta chain is drawn from a study of beta chain features in type 1 diabetes. Broader study findings: People with Type 1 diabetes carried modestly yet significantly shorter TCRB CDR3s in all four CD4+ subsets.

The J segment lost 5 bases and the V segment lost 5 bases, leaving 9 bases of the junction unmatched. The CDR3 sequence is 16 residues long. CDR1 SGHTA and CDR2 FQGNSA come from the germline V gene. Expressed TCRB transcripts got sequenced, as all isolated RNA was reverse transcribed. Sequenced by immunoSEQ multiplex PCR; TCRdb stores in-frame clones only, minus some. The sample has 310,000 or so clones, about 15% seen once. Sorted cells reached over 95% purity in every population. Comment on this clone: Its antigen is unidentified.

The receptor was derived from a man in his late teens or twenties with type 1 diabetes. The sample consisted of naive CD4+ T cells from blood. The V call is TRBV7-2, the J call TRBJ1-4, with 9 bases that match TRBD1. The DNA for the CDR3 is TGTGCCAGCAGCCCACCCGTCGGGACAGGGAATGAAAAACTGTTTTTT. This gives the protein CASSPPVGTGNEKLFF. Based on the CDR3 plus reference TRBV7-2 and TRBJ1-4, the full variable domain is GAGVSQSPSNKVTEKGKDVELRCDPISGHTALYWYRQSLGQGLEFLIYFQGNSAPDKSGLPSDRFSAERTGGSVSTLTIQRTQQEDSAVYLCASSPPVGTGNEKLFFGSGTQLSVL.